This entry is about one TCR beta chain. The data were taken from a study of blood T cell repertoires in COVID-19. Original processing notes: Estimation of nucleated cell counts was performed using reference gene primer amplification. Sequenced by immunoSEQ multiplex PCR; TCRdb stores in-frame clones only, minus some. The V and J calls and the clone size are those of that table, but D and trimming were determined from the DNA. The sample yields 360,000 or so clones, about 90% seen once. Recruits, aged roughly 18 to 90 years, lived in around 24 US areas. Recovered Cohort 3 donors showed two negative PCRs, clearance, or symptom resolution. The CDR3 loop spans 12 amino acids. Germline lookup yields CDR1 WNHNN and CDR2 SYGVQD (reference sequence).

The chain is built from TRBV10-1 and TRBJ1-5; D is unclear. The sequencing sample was made of PBMCs or T cells enriched from blood (not recorded which). This sequence originates from a woman in her twenties or thirties who had recovered from COVID-19. CDR3 nucleotide sequence: TGCACCCGAGAAATCGGCAATCAGCCCCAGCATTTT. This codes for CTREIGNQPQHF.